A single sample is the source of the 18 T cell receptor beta chains below, sequenced in a study of T cell repertoires in cytomegalovirus infection. Their target antigens are unknown. TCRdb re-analysed the reads in MiXCR, keeping a single row per CDR3 protein. This sample has around 78,000 distinct CDR3 sequences; 20% to 30% occur once, and the top ten carry roughly 50%. Sequenced here: CD8+ T cells from cultured PBMCs, sampled from culture after CMV antigen stimulation. Source of these receptors: a human donor in good health (CMV status not recorded). Some clones in this sample may be carry-over from other donors' samples.

This clonotype was recorded at least ten times. J is TRBJ2-5 and V is TRBV6-1; 9 bases map to TRBD2. The ends lost 2 bases at V and 2 bases at J; junction bases unmatched: 6. Germline V gene data show CDR1 as MNHNS and CDR2 as SASEGT. CDR3 length: 16 amino acids. The CDR3 region has the DNA TGTGCCAGCAGTGAACGTCCTAGCGGGGAGCAAGAGACCCAGTACTTC. Translation: CASSERPSGEQETQYF.

In its sample, this clonotype was seen many times. The CDR3: CASSFSQGVGTEAFF. The CDR3, as DNA: TGTGCCAGCAGTTTCTCCCAGGGTGTTGGCACTGAAGCTTTCTTT. The chain has TRBV27 and TRBJ1-1, with D perhaps matching TRBD1 (5 bases). This CDR3 region has 15 residues. CDR1 and CDR2 from the germline V gene are MNHEY and SMNVEV (reference sequence). V lost 3 bases and J lost 4, with 15 bases in between.

This clonotype was picked up many times. V gene TRBV4-3 combines with J gene TRBJ2-1; 7 nucleotides line up with TRBD1. The germline V gene encodes CDR1 LGHNA and CDR2 YSLEER. V was clipped by 1 base and J by 3 bases; unmatched bases: 6. The CDR3 runs 16 residues. The CDR3 DNA is TGCGCCAGCAGCCAAGGTGCCGGGACAGACTACAATGAGCAGTTCTTC. The encoded protein is CASSQGAGTDYNEQFF.

This clonotype was seen at least ten times. The J gene is TRBJ2-2, the V gene TRBV27; D gene uncertain. The CDR3 sequence is 14 residues long. The V gene lost 6 bases and the J gene lost 4 bases, with 12 bases spanning the gap. Germline CDR1 is MNHEY and CDR2 is SMNVEV (reference sequence). The CDR3 DNA reads as TGTGCCAGCAGCCTGGGCGGATCCACCGGGGAGCTGTTTTTT. Amino acid sequence: CASSLGGSTGELFF.

This clonotype is labeled large. The chain is built from TRBV7-2 and TRBJ2-1; 8 bases are a match to TRBD2. This CDR3 spans 14 amino acids. Germline V lookup: CDR1 SGHTA, CDR2 FQGNSA. J gave up 6 bases and V 0 bases, and 1 base lay outside the gene matches. The DNA of the CDR3 is TGTGCCAGCAGCTTAGCAGCGGGGGCCAATGAGCAGTTCTTC. Translation: CASSLAAGANEQFF.

The chain is built from TRBV12-3 or TRBV12-4 and TRBJ2-3; 10 bases are shared with TRBD2. There are 15 residues in the CDR3. J lost 2 bases, V lost 5 bases, and 4 bases had no gene match. CDR3 sequence: CASSLSGRATDTQYF. Here the CDR3 DNA reads TGTGCCAGCAGTCTGAGCGGGAGGGCCACAGATACGCAGTATTTT.

This clonotype was recorded at least ten times. The V and J genes are TRBV7-2 and TRBJ2-7; 10 nucleotides match TRBD2. The germline gives CDR1 SGHTA, CDR2 FQGNSA. Trimming took 1 base from V and 4 from J; bases not matched to a gene: 4. This CDR3 contains 15 residues. The CDR3 loop is CASSLVAGGGYEQYF. The DNA of the CDR3 is TGTGCCAGCAGCTTAGTAGCGGGGGGTGGTTACGAGCAGTACTTC. The variable domain in full, with the rest retrieved from reference TRBV7-2 and TRBJ2-7, is GAGVSQSPSNKVTEKGKDVELRCDPISGHTALYWYRQSLGQGLEFLIYFQGNSAPDKSGLPSDRFSAERTGGSVSTLTIQRTQQEDSAVYLCASSLVAGGGYEQYFGPGTRLTVT.

This clonotype was seen ten or more times. This sequence joins TRBV28 and TRBJ2-1; 8 nucleotides align to TRBD1. Trimming removed 6 bases from V and 4 bases from J; junction bases left unmatched: 8. CDR3 size: 15 residues. Germline CDR1 is MDHEN and CDR2 is SYDVKM. CDR3: CASRPEDRDYNEQFF. Here the CDR3 DNA reads TGTGCCAGCAGGCCCGAGGACAGGGATTACAATGAGCAGTTCTTC.

This clonotype has a handful of counts. The chain carries TRBV2 and TRBJ2-5, with 9 nucleotides matching TRBD2. From germline, CDR1 is SNHLY and CDR2 FYNNEI. The CDR3 is 16 amino acids. V lost 7 bases to trimming and J lost 6 bases; unmatched junction nucleotides: 15. DNA of the CDR3: TGTGCCAGCATAGGTAGCGGGGGCCCTAAGACTCAGACCCAGTACTTC. Its translation: CASIGSGGPKTQTQYF.

This rearrangement joins TRBV19 to TRBJ1-1; D perhaps matches TRBD1 (6 bases). The CDR3 contains 15 residues. Germline V gene lookup returns CDR1 LNHDA and CDR2 SQIVND (reference sequence). Deletions cut 4 bases from V and 1 base from J, with 13 bases between. CDR3 protein: CASSREGHPNTEAFF. The CDR3 nucleotides read TGTGCCAGTAGTAGAGAGGGACACCCGAACACTGAAGCTTTCTTT.

V and J are TRBV12-3 or TRBV12-4 and TRBJ2-6, with unresolved D. The CDR3 consists of 13 residues. V was shortened by 3 bases and J by 12 bases, with 12 bases between the two germline ends. CDR3 protein: CASSFKGRGVLTF. The CDR3 nucleotides read TGTGCCAGCAGTTTTAAGGGCAGAGGCGTCCTGACTTTC.

This clonotype was counted many times. The gene calls are TRBV7-3 and TRBJ1-1; D unclear. This CDR3 region has 13 residues. Germline CDR1 and CDR2: SGHTA and FQGTGA. Trimming cost V 2 bases and J 8 bases, with 12 bases left between them. The CDR3 nucleotides are TGTGCCAGCAGCTTAGGACCGGGTTCGGAAGCTTTCTTT. Its translation: CASSLGPGSEAFF.

The CDR3 nucleotides read TGTGCCACCCAAGGGGTAGGCGAGTACGAGCAGTACTTC. Translation: CATQGVGEYEQYF. V usage is TRBV10-3 and J usage is TRBJ2-7, with a weak D call TRBD1 (5 bases). Germline CDR1 is ENHRY and CDR2 is SYGVKD. Trimming pared 10 bases from V and 4 bases from J, leaving 17 bases between. CDR3 length: 13 amino acids.

In its sample, this clonotype was seen a few times. This rearrangement joins TRBV10-3 to TRBJ2-3; D gene ambiguous. The CDR3 runs 17 residues. From germline, CDR1 is ENHRY and CDR2 SYGVKD. V lost 0 bases and J 0 bases, leaving 13 bases between the germline ends. CDR3 bases: TGTGCCATCAGTGAGTCGGCCTCAGCTACTAGCACAGATACGCAGTATTTT. Translated, it gives CAISESASATSTDTQYF.

This clonotype showed up just a few times. The gene calls are TRBV7-9 and TRBJ2-1; TRBD2 agrees at 8 bases. The germline gives CDR1 SEHNR, CDR2 FQNEAQ (reference sequence). The CDR3 spans 16 residues. With V trimmed by 6 bases and J by 7 bases, 14 bases remained unmatched. The CDR3 reads CASRHYGGAGENEQFF. Written as DNA, the CDR3 is TGTGCCAGCAGACATTACGGGGGGGCCGGGGAAAATGAGCAGTTCTTC.

The chain links TRBV9 to TRBJ1-2; tentative D call: TRBD1 (5 bases). V shed 7 bases and J shed 1 base, with 14 bases lying between them. CDR1 SGDLS and CDR2 YYNGEE come from the germline V gene. This CDR3 spans 14 amino acids. The CDR3 DNA reads as TGTGCCAGCGGCAGGGAGGCCCTTAACTATGGCTACACCTTC. Its translation: CASGREALNYGYTF.

The rearrangement links TRBV28 to TRBJ2-7, with 10 bases that match TRBD1. J gave up 2 bases and V 7 bases, and 5 bases lay outside the gene matches. Germline V CDR1 and CDR2: MDHEN, SYDVKM. This CDR3 is built from 14 residues. Here the CDR3 reads CASTRDRGPYEQYF. CDR3 DNA: TGTGCCAGCACCCGGGACAGGGGACCCTACGAGCAGTACTTC.

This clonotype came up a few times. The chain carries TRBV6-5 and TRBJ2-7; 7 bases fit TRBD1. The germline gives CDR1 MNHEY, CDR2 SVGAGI. The CDR3 is made up of 15 amino acids. J lost 6 bases, V lost 4 bases, and 12 bases had no gene match. DNA of the CDR3: TGTGCCAGCAGTTCCCGCTGGCAGGGGGTTCGCGAGCAGTACTTC. This encodes CASSSRWQGVREQYF.